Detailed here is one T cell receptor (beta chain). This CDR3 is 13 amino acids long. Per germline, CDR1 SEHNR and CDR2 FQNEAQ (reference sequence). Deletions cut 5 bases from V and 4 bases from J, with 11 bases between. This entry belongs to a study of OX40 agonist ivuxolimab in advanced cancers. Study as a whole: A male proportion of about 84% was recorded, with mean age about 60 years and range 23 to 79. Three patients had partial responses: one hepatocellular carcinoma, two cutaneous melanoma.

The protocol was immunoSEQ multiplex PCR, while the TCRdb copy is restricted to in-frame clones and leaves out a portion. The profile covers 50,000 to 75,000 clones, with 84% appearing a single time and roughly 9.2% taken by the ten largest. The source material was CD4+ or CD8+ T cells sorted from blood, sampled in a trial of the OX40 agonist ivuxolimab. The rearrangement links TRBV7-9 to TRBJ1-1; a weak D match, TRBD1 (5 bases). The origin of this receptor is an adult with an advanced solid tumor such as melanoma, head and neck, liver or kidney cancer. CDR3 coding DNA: TGTGCCAGCAGCGATCAGGGCGGCACTGAAGCTTTCTTT. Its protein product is CASSDQGGTEAFF. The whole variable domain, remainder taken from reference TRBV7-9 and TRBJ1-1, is DTGVSQNPRHKITKRGQNVTFRCDPISEHNRLYWYRQTLGQGPEFLTYFQNEAQLEKSRLLSDRFSAERPKGSFSTLEIQRTEQGDSAMYLCASSDQGGTEAFFGQGTRLTVV.